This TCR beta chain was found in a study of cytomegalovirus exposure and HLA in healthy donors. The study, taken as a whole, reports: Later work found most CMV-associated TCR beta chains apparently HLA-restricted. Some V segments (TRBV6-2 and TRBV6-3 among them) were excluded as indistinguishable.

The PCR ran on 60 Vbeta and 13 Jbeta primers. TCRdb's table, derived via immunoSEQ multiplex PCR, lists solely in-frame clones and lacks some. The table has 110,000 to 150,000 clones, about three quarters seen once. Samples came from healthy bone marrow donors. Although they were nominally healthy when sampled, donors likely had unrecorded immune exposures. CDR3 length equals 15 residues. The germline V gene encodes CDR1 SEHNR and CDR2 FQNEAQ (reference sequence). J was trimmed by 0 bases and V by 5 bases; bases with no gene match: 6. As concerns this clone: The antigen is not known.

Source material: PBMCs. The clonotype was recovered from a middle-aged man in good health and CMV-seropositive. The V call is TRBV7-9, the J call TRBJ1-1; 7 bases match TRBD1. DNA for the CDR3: TGTGCCAGCAGCCTGATGGGACAGCTGAACACTGAAGCTTTCTTT. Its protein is CASSLMGQLNTEAFF.